This TCR beta chain was identified during a study of Tregs in tolerant kidney transplant recipients. The CDR3 totals 15 residues. Germline CDR1 is MNHNS and CDR2 is SASEGT. Trimming took 7 bases from V and 5 from J; bases not matched to a gene: 9. This clone has just a few counts. Libraries were prepared by immunoSEQ multiplex PCR; TCRdb keeps only in-frame clonotypes and omits some of them. The sample contains around 50,000 clones, more than 70% of which appear only once. Thawed PBMCs were FACS-sorted into unstimulated CD4+CD25+CD127- regulatory T cells, CD4+CD25- non-regulatory cells, CD4 and CD8 cells.

This chain joins TRBV6-1 and TRBJ1-5, with 9 nucleotides matching TRBD1. Source material: CD4+ T cells from blood. The source of this sequence is a human donor in good health. The chain's CDR3 is CASKNNRGPDQPQHF. As DNA, the CDR3 is TGTGCCAGCAAGAACAACAGGGGGCCTGATCAGCCCCAGCATTTT.